This T cell receptor (beta chain) derives from a study of T cells in Graves' hyperthyroidism and ophthalmopathy. This clonotype showed up just a few times. Its antigen is unidentified. Pregnant or lactating patients were excluded, as were those with uncontrolled infection or other autoimmune disease. Template material for amplifying TCR beta CDR3 regions consisted of RNA transcripts. TCR CDR3 underwent first-round RT-PCR with the HTBI primer set. TCRdb recomputed calls from the multiplex PCR reads with MiXCR, one row per CDR3 protein. The data hold about 620,000 distinct CDR3 sequences, with roughly 17% observed a single time. V was trimmed by 2 bases and J by 2 bases, leaving 16 bases between them. There are 17 residues in the CDR3. In germline, CDR1 is MNHEY, CDR2 SMNVEV (reference sequence). Overall study results and limits: In validation, the model predicted ophthalmopathy. These predictions came a median about 6.8 months before onset.

The TCR originated in a woman between 25 and 40 years old with Graves' hyperthyroidism. Sequences were obtained from blood. V and J are TRBV27 and TRBJ1-5, with D tentatively TRBD1 (5 bases). The CDR3 loop reads CASSLVGGGGGNQPQHF. CDR3 nucleotides: TGTGCCAGCAGTTTAGTAGGTGGGGGGGGGGGCAATCAGCCCCAGCATTTT.